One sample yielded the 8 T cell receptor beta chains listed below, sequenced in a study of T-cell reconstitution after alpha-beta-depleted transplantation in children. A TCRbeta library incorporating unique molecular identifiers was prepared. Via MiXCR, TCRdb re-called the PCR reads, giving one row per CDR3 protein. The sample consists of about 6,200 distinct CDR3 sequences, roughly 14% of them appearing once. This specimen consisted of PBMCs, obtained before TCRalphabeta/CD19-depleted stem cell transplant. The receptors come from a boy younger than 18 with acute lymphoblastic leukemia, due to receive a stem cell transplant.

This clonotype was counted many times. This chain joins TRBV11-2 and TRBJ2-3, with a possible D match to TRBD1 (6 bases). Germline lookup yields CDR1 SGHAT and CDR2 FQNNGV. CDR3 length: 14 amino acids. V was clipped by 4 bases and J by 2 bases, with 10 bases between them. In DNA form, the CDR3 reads TGTGCCAGCAGCTCAACAGGGATCACAGATACGCAGTATTTT. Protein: CASSSTGITDTQYF.

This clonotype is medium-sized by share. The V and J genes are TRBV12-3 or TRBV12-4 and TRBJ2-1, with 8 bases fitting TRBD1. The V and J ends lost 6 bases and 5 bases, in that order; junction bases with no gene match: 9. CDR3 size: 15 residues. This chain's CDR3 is CASSPGTGTNNEQFF. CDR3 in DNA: TGTGCCAGCAGCCCCGGGACAGGTACGAACAATGAGCAGTTCTTC.

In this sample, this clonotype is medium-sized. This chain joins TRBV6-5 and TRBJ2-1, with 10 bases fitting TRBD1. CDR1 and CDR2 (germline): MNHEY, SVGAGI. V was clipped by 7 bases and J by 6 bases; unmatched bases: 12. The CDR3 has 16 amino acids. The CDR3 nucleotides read TGTGCCAGCATTCCTACCGCGGGACAGGGGAGCAATGAGCAGTTCTTC. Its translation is CASIPTAGQGSNEQFF.

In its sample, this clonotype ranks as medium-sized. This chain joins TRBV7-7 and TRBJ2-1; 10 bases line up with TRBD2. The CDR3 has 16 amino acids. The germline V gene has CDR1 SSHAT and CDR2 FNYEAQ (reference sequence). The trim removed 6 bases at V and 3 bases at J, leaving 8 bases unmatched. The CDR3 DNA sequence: TGTGCCAGCAGTCCGTCTAGCGGGAGTCGCTACAATGAGCAGTTCTTC. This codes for CASSPSSGSRYNEQFF.

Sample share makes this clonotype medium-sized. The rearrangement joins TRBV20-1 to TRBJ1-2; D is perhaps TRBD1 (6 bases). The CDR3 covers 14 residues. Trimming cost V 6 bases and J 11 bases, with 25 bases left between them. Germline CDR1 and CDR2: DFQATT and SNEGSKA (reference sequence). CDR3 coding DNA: TGCAGTGCCCCGCCTCATGCGACAGGACGTCGTTACACCTTC. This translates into CSAPPHATGRRYTF.

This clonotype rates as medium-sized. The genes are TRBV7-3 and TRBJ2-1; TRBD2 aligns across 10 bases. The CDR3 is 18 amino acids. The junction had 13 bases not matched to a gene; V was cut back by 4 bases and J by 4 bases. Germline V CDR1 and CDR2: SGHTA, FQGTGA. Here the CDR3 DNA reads TGTGCCAGCAGCTCCCCCGGACTAGCGGACCCATTTTACAATGAGCAGTTCTTC. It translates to CASSSPGLADPFYNEQFF. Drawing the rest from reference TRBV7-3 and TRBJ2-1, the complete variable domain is GAGVSQTPSNKVTEKGKYVELRCDPISGHTALYWYRQSLGQGPEFLIYFQGTGAADDSGLPNDRFFAVRPEGSVSTLKIQRTERGDSAVYLCASSSPGLADPFYNEQFFGPGTRLTVL.

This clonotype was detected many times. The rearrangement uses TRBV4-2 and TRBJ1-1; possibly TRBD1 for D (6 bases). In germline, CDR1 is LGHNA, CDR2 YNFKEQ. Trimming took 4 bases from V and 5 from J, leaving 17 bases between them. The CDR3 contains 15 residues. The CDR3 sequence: CASSPEPGAKTEAFF. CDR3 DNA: TGTGCCAGCAGCCCAGAGCCGGGGGCGAAAACTGAAGCTTTCTTT.

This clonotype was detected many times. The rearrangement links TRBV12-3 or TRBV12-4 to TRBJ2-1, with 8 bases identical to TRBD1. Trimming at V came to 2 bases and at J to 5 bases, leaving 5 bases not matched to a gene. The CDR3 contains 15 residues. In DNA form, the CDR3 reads TGTGCCAGCAGTTTAAGACAGGGGACGAACAATGAGCAGTTCTTC. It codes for CASSLRQGTNNEQFF.